A single TCR beta chain is shown here with its context. Its target is unknown. The sample is drawn from a study of shared clonotypes between healthy human individuals. Looking at the study overall: The people who gave samples were two women and a few men aged 18 to 49. General observations from the study: An effect of sequencing depth on clonotype sharing among donors was expected. Non-shared clonotypes were found to have lower generation probabilities than the clonotypes that were shared by all four of the sorted-subset donors.

Produced via immunoSEQ multiplex PCR; TCRdb's table is partial and in-frame only. The table shows about 510,000 clones, with 90% to 97% occurring only once. Memory CD4+ cells were the fraction left after CD45RA+ naive selection. The TCR originated in a woman aged 25 to 39 in good health. Sequences were obtained from naive CD4+ T cells sorted from blood. Specified subset: CD45RA+ positively selected.

CDR3 loop: CASSLASSGRNEQYF. DNA of the CDR3: TGCGCCAGCAGCTTGGCGTCTAGCGGGAGAAACGAGCAGTACTTC. The rearrangement links TRBV5-1 to TRBJ2-7, with 10 bases identical to TRBD2. CDR1 and CDR2 from the germline V gene are SGHRS and YFSETQ. Trimming cost V 0 bases and J 5 bases; bases outside gene matches: 5. The CDR3 extends over 15 amino acids.